This TCR beta chain was retrieved from a study of blood T cells in healthy people across ages. Through a sample-barcoded 5' primer and a J-beta primer mix, a second PCR was run for roughly 6 to 12 cycles. TCRdb used MiXCR to reprocess the 5' RACE reads, holding one entry per CDR3 protein. Of 550,000 to 750,000 distinct CDR3 sequences listed, under 25% are singletons. This clonotype has a handful of counts. The study isolated at least 6.5 million PBMCs from each sample. The source is a man between 65 and 80 years old in good health. Sequencing was done on a sample of blood.

The CDR3 DNA reads as TGCAGCGTTAGGGTAGGCACCTACGAGCAGTACTTC. Translated, it gives CSVRVGTYEQYF. The chain is built from TRBV29-1 and TRBJ2-7; D is undetermined. The CDR3 covers 12 residues. Trimming took 5 bases from V and 2 from J, leaving 10 bases between them. The germline V gene encodes CDR1 SQVTM and CDR2 ANQGSEA.